These 21 T cell receptor beta chains originate from one sample sequenced in a study of technical replicates of blood from a few donors. TCRdb's copy holds only in-frame clones and misses some; the assay was immunoSEQ multiplex PCR. Found here are 80,000 or so clones, over 95% of them singletons; the top ten hold 0.2% to 0.25%. Source material: T cells isolated from PBMCs. Source of these receptors: a human donor in good health.

This sequence joins TRBV11-2 and TRBJ2-1, with 10 bases lining up with TRBD1. CDR3 length: 15 amino acids. CDR1 and CDR2 from the germline V gene are SGHAT and FQNNGV. J gave up 8 bases and V 4 bases, and 8 bases lay outside the gene matches. CDR3 protein: CASSWGQGSLYEQFF. CDR3 DNA sequence: TGTGCCAGCAGCTGGGGACAGGGGAGTCTTTATGAGCAGTTCTTC.

This chain uses TRBV28 with TRBJ2-2; D is undetermined. The V and J ends lost 2 bases and 4 bases respectively, with 5 bases between them. This CDR3 comprises 13 residues. CDR1 is MDHEN, CDR2 SYDVKM, per germline. The DNA of the CDR3 is TGTGCCAGCAGTTTACCAGGCACCGGGGAGCTGTTTTTT. Amino acids: CASSLPGTGELFF.

The rearrangement joins TRBV6-5 to TRBJ1-5; 7 nucleotides line up with TRBD1. CDR3 length: 14 residues. Germline V CDR1 and CDR2: MNHEY, SVGAGI. V was clipped by 2 bases and J by 2 bases; unmatched bases: 0. CDR3 coding DNA: TGTGCCAGCAGTTACGGACAGGGCAATCAGCCCCAGCATTTT. It is translated as CASSYGQGNQPQHF.

V gene TRBV5-4 combines with J gene TRBJ2-7, with 8 nucleotides matching TRBD1. V lost 4 bases to trimming and J lost 3 bases; unmatched junction nucleotides: 9. Germline loops: CDR1 SGHNT, CDR2 YYREEE (reference sequence). CDR3 length: 15 amino acids. CDR3 sequence (DNA): TGTGCCAGCAGCGCCGGGACAGGCAAACTCTACGAGCAGTACTTC. This sequence encodes CASSAGTGKLYEQYF.

J is TRBJ2-7 and V is TRBV5-1; perhaps TRBD2 as D (5 bases). The CDR3 spans 12 residues. The germline V and J ends were trimmed by 2 bases and 7 bases, with 10 bases remaining between them. From germline, CDR1 is SGHRS and CDR2 YFSETQ. The CDR3 region is CASSFWSGEQYF. The CDR3 DNA follows: TGCGCCAGCAGCTTTTGGTCGGGAGAGCAGTACTTC.

The rearrangement joins TRBV19 to TRBJ2-5, with 9 nucleotides matching TRBD1. With 7 bases clipped from V and 2 bases from J, the junction kept 5 bases outside the gene matches. The germline gives CDR1 LNHDA, CDR2 SQIVND (reference sequence). The CDR3 consists of 14 residues. The CDR3 sequence: CASNRDRGQETQYF. CDR3 nucleotides: TGTGCCAGTAACCGTGACAGGGGGCAAGAGACCCAGTACTTC.

CDR3 loop: CAVTSGRYEQYF. The DNA for the CDR3 is TGTGCCGTAACTAGCGGAAGATACGAGCAGTACTTC. The V and J genes are TRBV7-2 and TRBJ2-7, with 8 nucleotides matching TRBD2. Germline V gives CDR1 SGHTA, CDR2 FQGNSA. Unmatched junction bases numbered 7, after V lost 11 bases and J lost 4 bases. The CDR3 contains 12 residues.

The chain employs TRBV12-5 and TRBJ1-1; maybe TRBD1 (6 bases). Trimming removed 0 bases from V and 7 bases from J, with 9 bases in between. The CDR3 contains 13 residues. CDR1 and CDR2 from the germline V gene are LGHNT and FRNRAP. The CDR3 sequence: CASGLVGGLEAFF. The CDR3 DNA sequence: TGTGCTAGTGGTTTGGTCGGGGGGCTTGAAGCTTTCTTT.

The V gene is TRBV6-5, the J gene TRBJ2-1; 9 bases align to TRBD1. Per germline, CDR1 MNHEY and CDR2 SVGAGI. The ends lost 7 bases at V and 2 bases at J; junction bases unmatched: 6. The CDR3 is 15 residues long. CDR3 residues: CASIGTGITYNEQFF. CDR3 nucleotides: TGTGCCAGCATCGGGACAGGGATTACCTACAATGAGCAGTTCTTC.

CDR3 loop: CASSPAGTVGEQYF. The CDR3 region has the DNA TGTGCCAGCAGCCCCGCCGGGACTGTGGGCGAGCAGTACTTC. The chain employs TRBV11-2 and TRBJ2-7; D is perhaps TRBD2 (6 bases). Germline V gene sequence: CDR1 SGHAT, CDR2 FQNNGV. The CDR3 length is 14 residues. V was cut by 5 bases and J by 6 bases, with 17 bases left in between.

The chain links TRBV7-3 to TRBJ2-3; a weak D match, TRBD2 (6 bases). CDR3 length: 14 amino acids. Germline CDR1 reads SGHTA; CDR2 reads FQGTGA. V was shortened by 6 bases and J by 0 bases, with 10 bases between the two germline ends. In DNA, the CDR3 is TGTGCCAGCAGTCCGCTAGCGAGCACAGATACGCAGTATTTT. This gives the protein CASSPLASTDTQYF.

The V gene is TRBV18, the J gene TRBJ1-5; 8 positions agree with TRBD1. Trimming cost V 3 bases and J 6 bases; bases outside gene matches: 7. Germline V gene sequence: CDR1 KGHSH, CDR2 LQKENI. The CDR3 length is 15 residues. The CDR3 DNA is TGTGCCAGCTCACCGCAGGGGGCGAGGGGTCAGCCCCAGCATTTT. Amino acids: CASSPQGARGQPQHF.

The CDR3 is CASRSGYYNEQFF. The CDR3 DNA follows: TGTGCCAGCAGAAGCGGATACTACAATGAGCAGTTCTTC. This chain joins TRBV28 and TRBJ2-1, with D perhaps TRBD2 (5 bases). The CDR3 consists of 13 residues. The V gene lost 6 bases and the J gene lost 3 bases, with 9 bases spanning the gap. CDR1 and CDR2 from the germline V gene are MDHEN and SYDVKM.

This sequence joins TRBV6-5 and TRBJ1-1; D call uncertain. This CDR3 contains 14 residues. Per the germline V gene, CDR1 is MNHEY and CDR2 is SVGAGI. V dropped 6 bases and J dropped 0 bases, with 11 bases sitting between them. The DNA of the CDR3 is TGTGCCAGCAGACCGCGGGAGATGAACACTGAAGCTTTCTTT. Amino acids: CASRPREMNTEAFF.

This clone appeared once. The gene calls are TRBV27 and TRBJ1-1; TRBD1 might be the D (5 bases). Per the germline V gene, CDR1 is MNHEY and CDR2 is SMNVEV (reference sequence). The V and J ends lost 2 bases and 3 bases respectively, with 10 bases between them. CDR3 size: 14 residues. CDR3 sequence reads: CASSLVGGYTEAFF. The CDR3 coding sequence is TGTGCCAGCAGTTTAGTGGGGGGGTACACTGAAGCTTTCTTT.

The CDR3 reads CASSLRLAGTLDTQYF. The DNA for the CDR3 is TGTGCCAGCAGCCTACGACTAGCGGGTACCCTAGATACGCAGTATTTT. The V gene is TRBV14, the J gene TRBJ2-3; 10 nucleotides line up with TRBD2. The CDR3 loop spans 16 amino acids. V lost 4 bases and J lost 5; bases outside the gene matches: 9. Germline loops: CDR1 SGHDN, CDR2 FVKESK.

The chain employs TRBV27 and TRBJ2-6; no clear D. The CDR3 length is 16 residues. The V end lost 3 bases, the J end lost 2 bases, and 11 bases lay between the germline ends. Germline assignment: CDR1 MNHEY and CDR2 SMNVEV (reference sequence). In DNA, the CDR3 is TGTGCCAGCAGTTTCCTACTTACCACTGGGGCCAACGTCCTGACTTTC. Its protein product is CASSFLLTTGANVLTF.

The chain has TRBV19 and TRBJ2-1, with D possibly TRBD2 on 6 matching bases. The CDR3 is made up of 16 amino acids. Germline assignment: CDR1 LNHDA and CDR2 SQIVND (reference sequence). V was cut by 2 bases and J by 2 bases, with 13 bases left in between. The CDR3 coding sequence is TGTGCCAGTAGTATACAGGGAGGAGGGACCTACAATGAGCAGTTCTTC. Protein sequence: CASSIQGGGTYNEQFF.

The chain links TRBV14 to TRBJ2-2, with D uncertain. Trimming pared 1 base from V and 6 bases from J, leaving 9 bases between. Germline V CDR1 and CDR2: SGHDN, FVKESK. The CDR3 is 14 residues long. CDR3 sequence: CASSQVPSAGELFF. DNA for the CDR3: TGTGCCAGCAGCCAAGTCCCCTCCGCCGGGGAGCTGTTTTTT.

The count of this clone is one. The chain couples TRBV7-3 to TRBJ2-5, with D perhaps TRBD1 (5 bases). V was trimmed by 1 base and J by 1 base, leaving 10 bases between them. This CDR3 contains 15 residues. The germline V gene has CDR1 SGHTA and CDR2 FQGTGA. The DNA of the CDR3 is TGTGCCAGCAGCTTAATGGGGCAGAGCCAAGAGACCCAGTACTTC. This translates into CASSLMGQSQETQYF.

The J gene is TRBJ1-2, the V gene TRBV4-3, with D uncertain. Germline V gives CDR1 LGHNA, CDR2 YSLEER. The length of the CDR3 is 15 residues. V lost 0 bases and J lost 8, with 16 bases in between. CDR3 nucleotides: TGCGCCAGCAGCCAAGATCGACTTAATAGTTTGGGCTACACCTTC. It specifies CASSQDRLNSLGYTF.